This TCR beta chain is drawn from a study of cytomegalovirus exposure and HLA in healthy donors. There were likely unrecorded immune exposures, though donors were nominally healthy when sampled. Germline V gives CDR1 SEHNR, CDR2 FQNEAQ (reference sequence). Trimming cost V 5 bases and J 0 bases, with 19 bases left between them. The CDR3 runs 17 residues. PCR involved 60 Vbeta and 13 Jbeta primers. Assay: immunoSEQ multiplex PCR; the TCRdb copy retains only in-frame clones and omits some. In all, the sample yields some 84,000 clones. Sequencing used PBMCs. This clonotype was sampled from a man aged 50 to 60 in good health and CMV-seronegative. The chain is built from TRBV7-9 and TRBJ1-1; D might be TRBD1 (5 bases). The CDR3 bases are TGTGCCAGCAGCCCTACCGGGGGGAGAGACCTGAACACTGAAGCTTTCTTT. Amino acid sequence: CASSPTGGRDLNTEAFF.